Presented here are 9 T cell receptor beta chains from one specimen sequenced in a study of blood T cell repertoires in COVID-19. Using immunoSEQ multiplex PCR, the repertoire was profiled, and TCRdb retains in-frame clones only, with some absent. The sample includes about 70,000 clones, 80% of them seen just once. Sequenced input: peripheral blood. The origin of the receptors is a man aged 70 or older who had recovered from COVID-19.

The CDR3 region has the DNA TGTGCCAGCAGCAAACGCGGGGTGCGGGCTAGCGGGAGCCTGGATACGCAGTATTTT. This translates into CASSKRGVRASGSLDTQYF. The rearrangement joins TRBV7-2 to TRBJ2-3; 10 nucleotides agree with TRBD2. V shed 5 bases and J 6 bases; nucleotides not matched to a gene: 20. This CDR3 region has 19 residues. Germline V CDR1 and CDR2: SGHTA, FQGNSA.

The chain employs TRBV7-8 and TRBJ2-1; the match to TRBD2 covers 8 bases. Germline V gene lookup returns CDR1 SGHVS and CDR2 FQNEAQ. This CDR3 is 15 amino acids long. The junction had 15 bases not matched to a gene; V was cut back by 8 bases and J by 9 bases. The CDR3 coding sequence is TGTGCCAGCCAACGGGGGGGCGCGGGGATTCGTGAGCAGTTCTTC. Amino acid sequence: CASQRGGAGIREQFF.

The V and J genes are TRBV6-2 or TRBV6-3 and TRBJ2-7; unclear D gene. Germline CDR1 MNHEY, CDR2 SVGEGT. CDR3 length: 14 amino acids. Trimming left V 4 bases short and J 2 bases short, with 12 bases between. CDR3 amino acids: CASSSIYSAYEQYF. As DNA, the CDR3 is TGTGCCAGCAGTTCAATTTACAGTGCCTACGAGCAGTACTTC.

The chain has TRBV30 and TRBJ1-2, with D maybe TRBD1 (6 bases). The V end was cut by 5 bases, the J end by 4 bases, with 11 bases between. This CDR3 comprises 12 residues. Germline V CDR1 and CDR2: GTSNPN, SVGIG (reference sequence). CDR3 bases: TGTGCCTGGCACACAGGGTCCTATGGCTACACCTTC. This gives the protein CAWHTGSYGYTF.

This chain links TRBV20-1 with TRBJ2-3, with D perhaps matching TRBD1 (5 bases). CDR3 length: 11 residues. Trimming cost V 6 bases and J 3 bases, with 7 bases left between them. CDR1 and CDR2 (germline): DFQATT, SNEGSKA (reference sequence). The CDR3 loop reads CSADRTDTQYF. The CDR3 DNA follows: TGCAGTGCCGACAGAACAGATACGCAGTATTTT.

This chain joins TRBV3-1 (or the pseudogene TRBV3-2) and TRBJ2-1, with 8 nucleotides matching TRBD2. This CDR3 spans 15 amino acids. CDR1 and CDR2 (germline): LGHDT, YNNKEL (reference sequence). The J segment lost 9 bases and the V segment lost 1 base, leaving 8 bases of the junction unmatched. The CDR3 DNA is TGTGCCAGCAGCCAAGCCCGAGCGGGAGTAGGTGAGCAGTTCTTC. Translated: CASSQARAGVGEQFF.

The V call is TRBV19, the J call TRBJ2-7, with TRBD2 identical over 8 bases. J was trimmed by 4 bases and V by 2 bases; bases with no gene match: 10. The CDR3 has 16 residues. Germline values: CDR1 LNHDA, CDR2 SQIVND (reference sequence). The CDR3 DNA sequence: TGTGCCAGTAGTATATCCCGTGCGGGGGGCATGTACGAGCAGTACTTC. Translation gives CASSISRAGGMYEQYF.

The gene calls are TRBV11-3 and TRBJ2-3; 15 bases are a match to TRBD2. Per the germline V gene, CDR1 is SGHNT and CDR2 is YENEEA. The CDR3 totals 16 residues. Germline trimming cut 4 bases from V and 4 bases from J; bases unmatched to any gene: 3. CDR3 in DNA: TGTGCCAGCAGCTCGGGACTAGCGGGGGGATCAGATACGCAGTATTTT. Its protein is CASSSGLAGGSDTQYF.

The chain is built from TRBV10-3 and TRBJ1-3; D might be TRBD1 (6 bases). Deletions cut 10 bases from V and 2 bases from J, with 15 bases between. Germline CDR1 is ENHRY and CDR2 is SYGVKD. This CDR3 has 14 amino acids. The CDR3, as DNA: TGTGCCAGCAAAGCGGACAGCCCTGGAAACACCATATATTTT. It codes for CASKADSPGNTIYF.